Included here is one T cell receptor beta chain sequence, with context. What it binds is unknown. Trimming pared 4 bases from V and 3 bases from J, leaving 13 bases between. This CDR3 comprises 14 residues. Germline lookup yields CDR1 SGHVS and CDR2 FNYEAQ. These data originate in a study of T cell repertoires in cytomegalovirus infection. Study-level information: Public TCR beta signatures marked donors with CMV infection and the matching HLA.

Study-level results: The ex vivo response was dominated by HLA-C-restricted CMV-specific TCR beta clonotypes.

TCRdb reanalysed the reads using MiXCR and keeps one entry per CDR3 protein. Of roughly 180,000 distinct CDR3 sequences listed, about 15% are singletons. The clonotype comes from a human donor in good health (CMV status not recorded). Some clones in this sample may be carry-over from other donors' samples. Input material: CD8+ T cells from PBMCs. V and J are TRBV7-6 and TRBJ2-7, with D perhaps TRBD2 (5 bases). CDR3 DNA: TGTGCCAGCAGCTACGGAGCGGAAATCTACGAGCAGTACTTC. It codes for CASSYGAEIYEQYF.